Presented here are 7 T cell receptor beta chains from one specimen sequenced in a study of blood T cell repertoires in COVID-19. The table came from immunoSEQ multiplex PCR; TCRdb's copy has only in-frame clones and leaves some out. The profile covers more than 70,000 clones, with 86% appearing a single time and 4.5% to 6% taken by the ten largest. Input material: peripheral blood. These receptors all stem from a man aged 50 to 59 with active or convalescent COVID-19.

The chain is built from TRBV5-1 and TRBJ2-3, with 7 bases lining up with TRBD2. CDR1 and CDR2 (germline): SGHRS, YFSETQ. The CDR3 contains 14 residues. J was trimmed by 5 bases and V by 4 bases; bases with no gene match: 7. For the CDR3, the DNA is TGCGCCAGCAGCGTGAGCGGGGAGGTAGATACGCAGTATTTT. This encodes CASSVSGEVDTQYF.

This rearrangement joins TRBV28 to TRBJ1-5, with 8 bases identical to TRBD1. This CDR3 has 16 amino acids. Germline CDR1 MDHEN, CDR2 SYDVKM. V shed 2 bases, J shed 6 bases, and the junction held 9 bases outside the gene matches. In nucleotides, the CDR3 is TGTGCCAGCAGTTTAACCGGGACAGGTAAGAGTCAGCCCCAGCATTTT. It is translated as CASSLTGTGKSQPQHF.

The chain uses TRBV7-9 and TRBJ2-5; TRBD1 matches 8 bases. The CDR3 has 14 amino acids. The junction had 4 bases not matched to a gene; V was cut back by 5 bases and J by 2 bases. Germline-derived CDR1 and CDR2 are SEHNR and FQNEAQ (reference sequence). The CDR3: CASSTYRGQETQYF. The CDR3 DNA follows: TGTGCCAGCAGCACTTACAGGGGGCAAGAGACCCAGTACTTC.

This clone was seen once. The rearrangement links TRBV10-1 to TRBJ2-3; 10 nucleotides align to TRBD2. The CDR3 consists of 16 residues. The germline V gene has CDR1 WNHNN and CDR2 SYGVQD (reference sequence). The V segment lost 6 bases and the J segment 1 base; nucleotides outside the gene matches: 7. CDR3 nucleotides: TGCGCCAGCAGCCTACAGAGCGGGGGGGGCACAGATACGCAGTATTTT. Protein: CASSLQSGGGTDTQYF.

This chain uses TRBV11-2 with TRBJ2-7, with D possibly TRBD1 on 6 matching bases. Looked up from germline, CDR1 is SGHAT and CDR2 is FQNNGV. The ends were cut back, 0 bases at V and 3 bases at J, with 15 bases in the middle. The CDR3 loop spans 16 amino acids. CDR3 DNA: TGTGCCAGCAGCTTAGACAGGGTGGGCAGGGGCTACGAGCAGTACGTC. Amino acid sequence: CASSLDRVGRGYEQYV.

This rearrangement joins TRBV10-3 to TRBJ2-2; 12 bases align to TRBD2. V was pared by 5 bases and J by 0 bases, with 4 bases of the junction left unmatched. The germline gives CDR1 ENHRY, CDR2 SYGVKD. The CDR3 consists of 17 residues. The CDR3 sequence is CAISSSSGGANTGELFF. For the CDR3, the DNA is TGTGCCATCAGTTCCTCTAGCGGGGGGGCGAACACCGGGGAGCTGTTTTTT.

This clone was counted a single time. This CDR3 is CASSIEMRPQETQYF. The CDR3 coding sequence is TGTGCCAGTAGTATAGAAATGAGGCCCCAAGAGACCCAGTACTTC. The gene calls are TRBV19 and TRBJ2-5; D not resolved. V dropped 0 bases and J dropped 1 base, with 9 bases sitting between them. The CDR3 covers 15 residues. The germline V gene has CDR1 LNHDA and CDR2 SQIVND (reference sequence).